The 11 T cell receptor beta chains in this list originate from one sample, sequenced in a study of blood T cell repertoires in COVID-19. The repertoire was sequenced with immunoSEQ multiplex PCR; TCRdb's copy has only in-frame clones and lacks some. Altogether 85,000 to 130,000 clones are present, 70% to 90% being singletons, with the ten largest covering less than 3.5%. Sequencing used PBMCs or T cells enriched from blood (not recorded which). Source of these receptors: a woman aged 45-65 years who had recovered from COVID-19.

The rearrangement links TRBV19 to TRBJ2-7, with D unresolved. V dropped 2 bases and J dropped 3 bases, with 14 bases sitting between them. The CDR3 runs 15 residues. Germline V CDR1 and CDR2: LNHDA, SQIVND (reference sequence). The CDR3 is CASSISAEAIYEQYF. DNA for the CDR3: TGTGCCAGTAGTATATCTGCTGAGGCCATCTACGAGCAGTACTTC.

This clone was counted a single time. The chain couples TRBV27 to TRBJ2-1; 7 positions match TRBD1. The CDR3 has 17 amino acids. V shed 5 bases and J 3 bases; nucleotides not matched to a gene: 13. CDR1 is MNHEY and CDR2 is SMNVEV in the germline V gene (reference sequence). CDR3 bases: TGTGCCAGCAGTCAGCAAAAACGGACAGGCGGCTACAATGAGCAGTTCTTC. This translates into CASSQQKRTGGYNEQFF.

V and J are TRBV9 and TRBJ2-3; 7 positions agree with TRBD2. V gave up 3 bases and J gave up 0 bases; unmatched junction bases: 4. Germline CDR1 is SGDLS and CDR2 is YYNGEE. The CDR3 is 15 amino acids. The DNA for the CDR3 is TGTGCCAGCAGCGCGGGACTACAAAGCACAGATACGCAGTATTTT. It specifies CASSAGLQSTDTQYF.

The chain uses TRBV9 and TRBJ2-3; unclear D gene. V gave up 0 bases and J gave up 8 bases, with 13 bases separating them. Per germline, CDR1 SGDLS and CDR2 YYNGEE. This CDR3 is 14 amino acids long. CDR3 sequence (DNA): TGTGCCAGCAGCGTAGGCCCGATTCTAGGTACGCAGTATTTT. Translated: CASSVGPILGTQYF. Full variable domain (rest looked up from reference TRBV9 and TRBJ2-3): DSGVTQTPKHLITATGQRVTLRCSPRSGDLSVYWYQQSLDQGLQFLIQYYNGEERAKGNILERFSAQQFPDLHSELNLSSLELGDSALYFCASSVGPILGTQYFGPGTRLTVL.

The chain carries TRBV4-1 and TRBJ1-4; D gene ambiguous. Germline CDR1 is MGHRA and CDR2 is YSYEKL. The germline V and J ends were trimmed by 0 bases and 8 bases, with 13 bases remaining between them. The CDR3 is made up of 15 amino acids. The CDR3 loop reads CASSQDGEQWEKLFF. The CDR3 region has the DNA TGCGCCAGCAGCCAAGACGGGGAACAATGGGAAAAACTGTTTTTT.

The chain's CDR3 is CASSSGDTEAFF. DNA of the CDR3: TGTGCCAGCAGTTCAGGGGACACTGAAGCTTTCTTT. This chain connects TRBV6-2 or TRBV6-3 to TRBJ1-1; perhaps TRBD1 as D (6 bases). Germline assignment: CDR1 MNHEY and CDR2 SVGEGT. Between the trimmed V and J ends, which lost 4 bases and 3 bases, there was a span of 6 bases. CDR3 length equals 12 residues.

This chain joins TRBV30 and TRBJ1-5, with D perhaps matching TRBD1 (6 bases). Germline CDR1 and CDR2: GTSNPN and SVGIG (reference sequence). The CDR3 has 16 amino acids. V was pared by 1 base and J by 0 bases, with 13 bases between. CDR3 sequence reads: CAWSAGTSDSNQPQHF. For the CDR3, the DNA is TGTGCCTGGAGTGCGGGGACATCCGATAGCAATCAGCCCCAGCATTTT.

This chain connects TRBV3-1 (or the pseudogene TRBV3-2) to TRBJ1-1, with TRBD1 matching over 9 bases. In germline, CDR1 is LGHDT, CDR2 YNNKEL (reference sequence). The CDR3 extends over 16 amino acids. J gave up 5 bases and V 1 base, and 8 bases lay outside the gene matches. CDR3 bases: TGTGCCAGCAGCCAAGCCGGGACAGGGATGTTTACTGAAGCTTTCTTT. It is translated as CASSQAGTGMFTEAFF.

The genes are TRBV7-3 and TRBJ1-3, with 10 bases aligning to TRBD1. CDR3 length: 15 amino acids. With V trimmed by 5 bases and J by 4 bases, 5 bases remained unmatched. The germline CDR1 and CDR2 sequences are SGHTA and FQGTGA. The CDR3 protein is CASSRTGGAGNTIYF. CDR3 nucleotides: TGTGCCAGCAGCAGGACAGGGGGAGCCGGAAACACCATATATTTT.

V usage is TRBV27 and J usage is TRBJ1-6; D is unclear. V was trimmed by 3 bases and J by 6 bases, leaving 9 bases between them. Germline-derived CDR1 and CDR2 are MNHEY and SMNVEV (reference sequence). This CDR3 comprises 14 residues. The CDR3 DNA reads TGTGCCAGCAGTTTCACGGGTTTTAATTCACCCCTCCACTTT. Encoded protein: CASSFTGFNSPLHF.

V and J are TRBV11-2 and TRBJ2-1, with 12 positions matching TRBD2. CDR1 is SGHAT and CDR2 is FQNNGV in the germline V gene. CDR3 size: 15 residues. Trimming removed 5 bases from V and 6 bases from J; junction bases left unmatched: 5. The CDR3 DNA reads TGTGCCAGCAGCGGTCAACTAGCGGGGGGCAATGAGCAGTTCTTC. Its translation is CASSGQLAGGNEQFF.